This T cell receptor (beta chain) emerged from a study of CD8 T cells in Susac syndrome. CD8+ and CD4+ blood T cells underwent TCR beta sequencing. The multiple sclerosis controls consisted of treatment-naive patients with relapsing-remitting disease, either stable or active. TEMRA cells underwent FACS enrichment and CD8+ and CD4+ T cells underwent negative isolation. Trimming stripped 9 bases from V and 4 bases from J, with 13 bases between. Per the germline V gene, CDR1 is MNHEY and CDR2 is SVGEGT. This CDR3 region has 13 residues. This clonotype was counted a single time. RNA, at roughly 0.45 to 1 ug, was reverse transcribed with random hexamers. The amplification used immunoSEQ multiplex PCR on TCR beta CDR3; it spanned 54 Vbeta and 13 Jbeta. TCRdb re-analysed the immunoSEQ multiplex PCR reads in MiXCR, keeping a single row per CDR3 protein. The data contain some 300,000 distinct CDR3 sequences, 75% to 90% of them singletons.

The receptor was isolated from a human donor with multiple sclerosis. V usage is TRBV6-2 or TRBV6-3 and J usage is TRBJ2-1, with D tentatively TRBD1 or TRBD2 (5 bases each). Sequencing input: CD8+ T cells from PBMCs. In nucleotides, the CDR3 is TGTGCCAGTGAGATGGGACCTTACAATGAGCAGTTCTTC. Protein: CASEMGPYNEQFF.